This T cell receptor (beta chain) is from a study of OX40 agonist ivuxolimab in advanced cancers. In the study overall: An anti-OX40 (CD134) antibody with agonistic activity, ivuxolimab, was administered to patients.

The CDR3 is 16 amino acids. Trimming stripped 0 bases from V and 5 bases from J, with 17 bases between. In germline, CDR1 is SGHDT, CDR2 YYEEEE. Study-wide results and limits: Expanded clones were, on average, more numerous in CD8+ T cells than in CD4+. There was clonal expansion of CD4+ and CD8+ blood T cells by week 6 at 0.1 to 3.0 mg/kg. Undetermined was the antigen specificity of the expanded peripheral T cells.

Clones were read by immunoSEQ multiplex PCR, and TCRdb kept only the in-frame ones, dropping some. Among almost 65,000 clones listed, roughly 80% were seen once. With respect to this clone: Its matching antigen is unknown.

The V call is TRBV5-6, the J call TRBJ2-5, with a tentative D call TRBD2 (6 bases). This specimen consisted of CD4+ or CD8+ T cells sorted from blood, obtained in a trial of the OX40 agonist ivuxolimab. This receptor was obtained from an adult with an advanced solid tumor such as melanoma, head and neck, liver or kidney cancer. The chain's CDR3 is CASSLEGLSTVETQYF. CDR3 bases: TGTGCCAGCAGCTTGGAAGGACTATCTACTGTGGAGACCCAGTACTTC.